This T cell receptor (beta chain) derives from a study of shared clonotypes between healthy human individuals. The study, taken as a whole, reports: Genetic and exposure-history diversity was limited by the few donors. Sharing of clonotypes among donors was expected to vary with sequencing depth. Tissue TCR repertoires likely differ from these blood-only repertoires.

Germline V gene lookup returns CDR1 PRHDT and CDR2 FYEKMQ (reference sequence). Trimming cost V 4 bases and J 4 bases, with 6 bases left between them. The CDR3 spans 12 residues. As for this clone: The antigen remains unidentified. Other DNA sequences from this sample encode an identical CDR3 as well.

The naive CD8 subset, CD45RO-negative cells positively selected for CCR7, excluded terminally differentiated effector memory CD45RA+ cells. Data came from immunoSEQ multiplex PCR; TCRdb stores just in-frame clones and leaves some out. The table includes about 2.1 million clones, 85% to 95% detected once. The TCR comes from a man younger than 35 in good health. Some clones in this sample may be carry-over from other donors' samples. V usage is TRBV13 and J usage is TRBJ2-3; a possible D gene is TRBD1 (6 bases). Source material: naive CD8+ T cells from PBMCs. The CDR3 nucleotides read TGTGCCAGCAGCTCAGGGGCAGATACGCAGTATTTT. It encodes CASSSGADTQYF. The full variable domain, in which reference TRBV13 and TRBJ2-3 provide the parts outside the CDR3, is AAGVIQSPRHLIKEKRETATLKCYPIPRHDTVYWYQQGPGQDPQFLISFYEKMQSDKGSIPDRFSAQQFSDYHSELNMSSLELGDSALYFCASSSGADTQYFGPGTRLTVL.